Presented here are 2 T cell receptor beta chains from one specimen sequenced in a study of read filtering for tumor transcriptome and immune sequencing. From 350 to 500 ng of RNA, a library with molecular barcoded alpha/delta and beta/gamma adaptors was made. TCRdb re-called the reads with MiXCR, one entry per CDR3 protein. The sample has over 50,000 distinct CDR3 sequences, under 20% seen once; the top ten hold over 12%. Sample: a population of CD138-negative cells sorted from bone marrow. All receptors come from a donor over 35 with multiple myeloma.

This clonotype showed up just a few times. The chain combines TRBV19 with TRBJ2-1; 9 bases map to TRBD1. CDR3 length: 14 amino acids. Germline CDR1 LNHDA, CDR2 SQIVND (reference sequence). J lost 8 bases, V lost 6 bases, and 8 bases had no gene match. The CDR3 protein is CASRGTGSVDEQFF. CDR3 DNA: TGTGCCAGTAGGGGGACAGGGAGTGTGGATGAGCAGTTCTTC.

There are many counts of this clonotype. V is TRBV7-3 and J is TRBJ2-5, with TRBD1 matching over 12 bases. Trimming at V came to 5 bases and at J to 5 bases, leaving 9 bases not matched to a gene. CDR3 length equals 16 residues. Germline V gene sequence: CDR1 SGHTA, CDR2 FQGTGA. CDR3 coding DNA: TGTGCCAGCAGCAAATCAGGGACAGGGGGCAAGGAGACCCAGTACTTC. This encodes CASSKSGTGGKETQYF.